One sample yielded the 5 T cell receptor beta chains listed below, sequenced in a study of T cell clonality in common variable immunodeficiency. Produced via immunoSEQ multiplex PCR; TCRdb's table is partial and in-frame only. Singletons are absent from the sample, which has tens of thousands of clones. What was sequenced was peripheral blood mononuclear cells. The source of these receptors is a person aged 18 to 70 in good health.

This clone appeared many times. The CDR3 end falls 3 residues outside the read, so it is completed with the germline J gene. The chain is built from TRBV19 and TRBJ2-1, with 9 nucleotides matching TRBD2. The CDR3 consists of 15 residues. Germline V gene sequence: CDR1 LNHDA, CDR2 SQIVND (reference sequence). V was clipped by 5 bases and J by 6 bases; unmatched bases: 8. The CDR3 is CASSLSSGTPNEQFF. The part of the CDR3 DNA that was read is TGTGCCAGTAGTCTCTCTAGCGGGACCCCCAATGAG.

This clone was counted ten times or more. The read terminates 3 residues ahead of where the CDR3 ends, so the germline J gene completes it. The rearrangement links TRBV5-1 to TRBJ1-1, with TRBD1 identical over 7 bases. Germline-derived CDR1 and CDR2 are SGHRS and YFSETQ. The CDR3 covers 13 residues. V gave up 1 base and J gave up 3 bases; unmatched junction bases: 0. The CDR3 bases that were read are TGCGCCAGCAGCTTGCAGGGGGACACTGAA. This translates into CASSLQGDTE. The full CDR3 sequence reads CASSLQGDTEAFF.

This clone was seen ten or more times. The read stops 3 residues short of the end of the CDR3; the missing end is completed from the germline J gene. This sequence joins TRBV18 and TRBJ1-3; D not certain. Trimming removed 5 bases at V and 0 bases at J, with 8 bases between. This CDR3 has 14 residues. The germline gives CDR1 KGHSH, CDR2 LQKENI. Partial CDR3 DNA: TGTGCCAGCTCATTCCAGGACTCTGGAAACACC. This gives the protein CASSFQDSGNT. The entire CDR3 protein is CASSFQDSGNTIYF.

The table lists this clone with many counts. Read sequence stops 3 residues before the CDR3 end, and the germline J gene provides the missing end. The chain has TRBV19 and TRBJ2-1; 14 nucleotides agree with TRBD2. Germline loops: CDR1 LNHDA, CDR2 SQIVND (reference sequence). This CDR3 has 14 residues. V lost 8 bases to trimming and J lost 7 bases; unmatched junction nucleotides: 4. CDR3 sequence reads: CASRLAGGPNEQFF. The covered CDR3 bases are TGTGCCAGTCGACTAGCGGGAGGGCCTAATGAG.

This clone was seen only a few times. The read terminates 3 residues ahead of where the CDR3 ends, so the germline J gene completes it. This chain connects TRBV6-2 or TRBV6-3 to TRBJ1-5; possible D gene TRBD1, 6 bases. This CDR3 contains 16 residues. Trimming stripped 6 bases from V and 4 bases from J, with 19 bases between. CDR1 is MNHEY, CDR2 SVGEGT, per germline. Partial CDR3 DNA: TGTGCCAGCAGGAATGAAGACAGGATCGGTAATCAGCCC. This translates into CASRNEDRIGNQP. The CDR3 in full is CASRNEDRIGNQPQHF.